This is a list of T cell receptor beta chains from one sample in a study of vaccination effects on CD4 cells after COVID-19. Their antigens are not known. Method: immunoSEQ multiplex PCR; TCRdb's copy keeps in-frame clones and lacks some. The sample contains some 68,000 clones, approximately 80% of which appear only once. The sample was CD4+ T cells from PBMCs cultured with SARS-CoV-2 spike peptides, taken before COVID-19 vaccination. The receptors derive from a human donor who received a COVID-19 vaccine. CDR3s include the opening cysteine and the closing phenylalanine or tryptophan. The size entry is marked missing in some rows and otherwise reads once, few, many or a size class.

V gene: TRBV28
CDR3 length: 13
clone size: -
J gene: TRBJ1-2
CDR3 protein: CASSPTSNYGYTF

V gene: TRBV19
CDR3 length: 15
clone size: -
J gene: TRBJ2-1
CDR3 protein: CASSNEDRGGNEQFF

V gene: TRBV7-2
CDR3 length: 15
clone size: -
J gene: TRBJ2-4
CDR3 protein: CASSLGAGMGNIQYF

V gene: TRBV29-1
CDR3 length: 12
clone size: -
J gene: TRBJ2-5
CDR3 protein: CSGGQGRGTQYF

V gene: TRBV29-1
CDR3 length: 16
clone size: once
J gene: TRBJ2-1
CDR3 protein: CSVVRDRGWYDNEQFF

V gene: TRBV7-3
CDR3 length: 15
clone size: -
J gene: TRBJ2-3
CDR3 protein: CASSLRGGATDTQYF

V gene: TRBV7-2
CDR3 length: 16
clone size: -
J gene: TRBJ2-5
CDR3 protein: CASSPGAQGLQETQYF

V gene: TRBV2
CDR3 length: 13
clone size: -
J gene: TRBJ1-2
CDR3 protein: CASKLGLGYGYTF

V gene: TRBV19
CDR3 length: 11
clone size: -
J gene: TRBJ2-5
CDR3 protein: CASSNSETQYF

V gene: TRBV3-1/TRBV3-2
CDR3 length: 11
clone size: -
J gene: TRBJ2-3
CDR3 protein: CASGRSDTQYF

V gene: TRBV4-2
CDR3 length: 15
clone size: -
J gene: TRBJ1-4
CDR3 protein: CASSQEGRGDEKLFF

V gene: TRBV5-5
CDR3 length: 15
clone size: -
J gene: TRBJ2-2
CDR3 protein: CASSLRTGGTGELFF

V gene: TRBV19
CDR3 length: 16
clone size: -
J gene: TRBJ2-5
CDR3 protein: CASSPGGGAGEETQYF

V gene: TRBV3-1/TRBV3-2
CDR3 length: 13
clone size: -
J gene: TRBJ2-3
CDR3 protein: CATRTGETDTQYF

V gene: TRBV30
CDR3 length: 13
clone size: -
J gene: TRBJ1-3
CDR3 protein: CAWTGAPGNTIYF

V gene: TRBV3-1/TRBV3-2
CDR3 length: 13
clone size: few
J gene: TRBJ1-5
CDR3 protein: CASSQKDTQPQHF

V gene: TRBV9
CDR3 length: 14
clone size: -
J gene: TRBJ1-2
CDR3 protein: CASSADTGGRGYTF

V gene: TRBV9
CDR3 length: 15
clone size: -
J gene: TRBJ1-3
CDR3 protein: CASSASTNSGNTIYF

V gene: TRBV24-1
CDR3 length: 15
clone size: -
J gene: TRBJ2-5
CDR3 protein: CATSETNRGGETQYF

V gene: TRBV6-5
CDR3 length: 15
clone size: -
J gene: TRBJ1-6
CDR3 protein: CASSLQLPGNSPLHF

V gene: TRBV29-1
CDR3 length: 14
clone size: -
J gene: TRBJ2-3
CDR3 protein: CSVEFSGSTDTQYF

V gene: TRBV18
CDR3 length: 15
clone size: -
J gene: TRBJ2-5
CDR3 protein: CASADWTGREETQYF

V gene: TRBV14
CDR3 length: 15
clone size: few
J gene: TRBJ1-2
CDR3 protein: CASSHQPGPPYGYTF

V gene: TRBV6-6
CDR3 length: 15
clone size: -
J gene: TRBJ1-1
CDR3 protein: CASSYSGHPNTEAFF

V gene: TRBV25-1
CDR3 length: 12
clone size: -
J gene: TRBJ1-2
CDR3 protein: CASSSSTYGYTF

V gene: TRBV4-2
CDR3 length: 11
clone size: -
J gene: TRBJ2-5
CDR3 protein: CASSQQETQYF

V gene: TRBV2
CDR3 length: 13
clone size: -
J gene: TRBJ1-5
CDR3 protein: CASRGDGNQPQHF

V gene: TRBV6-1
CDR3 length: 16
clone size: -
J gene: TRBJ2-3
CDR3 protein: CASSDPSWSSIHTQYF

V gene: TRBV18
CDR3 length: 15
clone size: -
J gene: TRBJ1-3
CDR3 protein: CASSEGGRVSDTIYF

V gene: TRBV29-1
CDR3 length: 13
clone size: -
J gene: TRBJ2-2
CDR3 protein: CSVGTLNTGELFF

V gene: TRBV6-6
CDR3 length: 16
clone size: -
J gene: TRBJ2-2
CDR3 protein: CASSYSGGLGTGELFF

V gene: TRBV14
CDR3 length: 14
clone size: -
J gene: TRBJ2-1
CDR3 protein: CASSQGTRLNEQFF

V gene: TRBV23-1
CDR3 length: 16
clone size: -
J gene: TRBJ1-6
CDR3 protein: CASSHPGQGDNSPLHF

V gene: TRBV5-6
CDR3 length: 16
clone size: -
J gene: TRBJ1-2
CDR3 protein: CASSRDRGSYDYGYTF

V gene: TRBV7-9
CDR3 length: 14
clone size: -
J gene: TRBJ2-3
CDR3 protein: CASSLTPSTDTQYF

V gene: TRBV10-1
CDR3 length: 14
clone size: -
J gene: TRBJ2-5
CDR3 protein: CASSTTGGEETQYF

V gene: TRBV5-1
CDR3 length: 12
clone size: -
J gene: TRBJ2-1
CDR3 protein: CASSGSYNEQFF

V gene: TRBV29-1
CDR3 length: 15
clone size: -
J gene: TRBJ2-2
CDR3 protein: CSVGQGEKNTGELFF

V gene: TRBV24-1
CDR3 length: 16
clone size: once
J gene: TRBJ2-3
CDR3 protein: CATSDPGLAVTDTQYF

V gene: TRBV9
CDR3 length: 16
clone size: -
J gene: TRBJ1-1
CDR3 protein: CASSGGQGLMNTEAFF

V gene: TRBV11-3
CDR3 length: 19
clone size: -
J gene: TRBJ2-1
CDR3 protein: CASSFSDPLQGSSYNEQFF

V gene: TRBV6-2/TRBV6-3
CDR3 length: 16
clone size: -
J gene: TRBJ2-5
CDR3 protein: CASSYLVGGLQETQYF

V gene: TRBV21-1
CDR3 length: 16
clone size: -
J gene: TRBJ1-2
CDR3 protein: CASSRVRQGEGYGYTF

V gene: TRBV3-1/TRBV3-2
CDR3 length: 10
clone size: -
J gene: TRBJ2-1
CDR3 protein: CASGYNEQFF

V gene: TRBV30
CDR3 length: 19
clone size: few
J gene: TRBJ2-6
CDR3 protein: CAWSVGPSLGGSGANVLTF

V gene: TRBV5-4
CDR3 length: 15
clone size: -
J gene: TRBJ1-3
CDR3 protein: CASSLEPFSGNTIYF

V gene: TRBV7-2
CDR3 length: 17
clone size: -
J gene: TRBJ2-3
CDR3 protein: CASSLGLAGGLTSPQYF

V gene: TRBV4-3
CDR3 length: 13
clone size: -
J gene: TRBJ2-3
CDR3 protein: CASSQSNTDTQYF

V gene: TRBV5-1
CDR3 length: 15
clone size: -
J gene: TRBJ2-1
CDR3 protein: CASSAALTGIDEQFF

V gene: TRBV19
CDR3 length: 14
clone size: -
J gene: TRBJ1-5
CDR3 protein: CASSIGQVSQPQHF

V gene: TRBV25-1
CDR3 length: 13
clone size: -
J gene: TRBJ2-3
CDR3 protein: CASSARGTDTQYF

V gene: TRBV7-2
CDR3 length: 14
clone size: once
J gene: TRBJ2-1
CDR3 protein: CASSSSGGGNEQFF

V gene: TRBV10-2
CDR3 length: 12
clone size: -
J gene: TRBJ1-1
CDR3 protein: CASSVGNTEAFF

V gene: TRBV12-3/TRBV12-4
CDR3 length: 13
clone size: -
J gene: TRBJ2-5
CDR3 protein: CASSLSGGETQYF

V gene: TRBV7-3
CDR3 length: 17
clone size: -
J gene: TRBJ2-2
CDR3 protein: CASSLMGLAGNTGELFF

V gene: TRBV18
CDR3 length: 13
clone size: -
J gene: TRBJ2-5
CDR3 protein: CASSKGQGETQYF

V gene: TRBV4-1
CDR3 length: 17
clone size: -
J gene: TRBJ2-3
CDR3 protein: CASSPVQGTGRPDTQYF

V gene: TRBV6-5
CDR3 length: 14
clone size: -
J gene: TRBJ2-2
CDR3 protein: CASSSGRHTGELFF

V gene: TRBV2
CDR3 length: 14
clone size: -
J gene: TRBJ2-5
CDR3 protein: CASSEWTGGETQYF

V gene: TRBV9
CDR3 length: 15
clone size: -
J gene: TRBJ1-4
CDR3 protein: CASSRRGATNEKLFF